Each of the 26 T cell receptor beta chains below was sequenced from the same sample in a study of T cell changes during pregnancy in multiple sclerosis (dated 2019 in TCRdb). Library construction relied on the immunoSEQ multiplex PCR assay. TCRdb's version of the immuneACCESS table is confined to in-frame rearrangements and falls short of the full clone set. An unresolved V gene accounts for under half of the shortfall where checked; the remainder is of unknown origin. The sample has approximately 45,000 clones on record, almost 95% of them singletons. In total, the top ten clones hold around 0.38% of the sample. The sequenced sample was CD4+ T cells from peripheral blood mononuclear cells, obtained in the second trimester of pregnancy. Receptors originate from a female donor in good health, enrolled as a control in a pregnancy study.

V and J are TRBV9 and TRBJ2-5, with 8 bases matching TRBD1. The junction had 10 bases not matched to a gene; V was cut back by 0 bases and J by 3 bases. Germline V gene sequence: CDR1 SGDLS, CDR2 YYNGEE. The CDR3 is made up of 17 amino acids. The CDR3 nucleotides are TGTGCCAGCAGCGTAGTAGGTTCAGGACAGGGAAAAGAGACCCAGTACTTC. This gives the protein CASSVVGSGQGKETQYF.

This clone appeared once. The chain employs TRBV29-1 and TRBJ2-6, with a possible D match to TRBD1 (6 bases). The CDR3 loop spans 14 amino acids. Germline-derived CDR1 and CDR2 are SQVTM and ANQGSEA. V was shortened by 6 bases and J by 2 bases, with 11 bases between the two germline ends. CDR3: CSVKEGAGANVLTF. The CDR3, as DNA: TGCAGCGTAAAAGAGGGGGCTGGGGCCAACGTCCTGACTTTC.

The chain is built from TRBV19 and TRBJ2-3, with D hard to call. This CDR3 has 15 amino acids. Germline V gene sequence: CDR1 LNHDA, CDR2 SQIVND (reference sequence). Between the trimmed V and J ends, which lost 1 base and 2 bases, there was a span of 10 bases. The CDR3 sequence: CASSIVARSTDTQYF. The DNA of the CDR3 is TGTGCCAGTAGTATAGTGGCCAGATCCACAGATACGCAGTATTTT.

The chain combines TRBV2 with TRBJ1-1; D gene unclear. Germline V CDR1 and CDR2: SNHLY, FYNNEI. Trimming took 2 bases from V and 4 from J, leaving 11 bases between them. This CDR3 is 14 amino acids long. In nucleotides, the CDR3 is TGTGCCAGCAGTGAAACCGGCCCGGGCACTGAAGCTTTCTTT. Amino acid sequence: CASSETGPGTEAFF.

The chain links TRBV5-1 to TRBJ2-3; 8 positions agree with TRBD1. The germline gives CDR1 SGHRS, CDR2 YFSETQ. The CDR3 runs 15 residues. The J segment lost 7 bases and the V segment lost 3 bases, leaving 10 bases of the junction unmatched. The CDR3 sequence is CASSSRQGTINTQYF. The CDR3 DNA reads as TGCGCCAGCAGCTCCCGACAGGGGACCATTAATACGCAGTATTTT.

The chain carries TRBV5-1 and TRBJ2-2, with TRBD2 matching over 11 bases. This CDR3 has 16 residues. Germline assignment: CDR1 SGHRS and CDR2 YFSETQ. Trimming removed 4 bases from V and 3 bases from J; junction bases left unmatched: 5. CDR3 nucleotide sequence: TGCGCCAGCAGCCCTATAGCGGGGGGGCACACCGGGGAGCTGTTTTTT. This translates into CASSPIAGGHTGELFF. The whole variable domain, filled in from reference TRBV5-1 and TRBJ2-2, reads KAGVTQTPRYLIKTRGQQVTLSCSPISGHRSVSWYQQTPGQGLQFLFEYFSETQRNKGNFPGRFSGRQFSNSRSEMNVSTLELGDSALYLCASSPIAGGHTGELFFGEGSRLTVL.

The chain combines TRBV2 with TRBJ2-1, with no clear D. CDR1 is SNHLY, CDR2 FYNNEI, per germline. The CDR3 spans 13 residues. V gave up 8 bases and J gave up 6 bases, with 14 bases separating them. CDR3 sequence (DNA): TGTGCCAGCGACGAGGAGTATTTCAATGAGCAGTTCTTC. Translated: CASDEEYFNEQFF.

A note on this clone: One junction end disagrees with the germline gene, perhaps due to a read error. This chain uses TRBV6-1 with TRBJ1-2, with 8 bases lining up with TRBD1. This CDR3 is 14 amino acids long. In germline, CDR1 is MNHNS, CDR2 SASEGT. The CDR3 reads CASSVVGQATTPPF. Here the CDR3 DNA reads TGTGCCAGCAGTGTCGTGGGACAGGCCACCACCCCGCCTTTC.

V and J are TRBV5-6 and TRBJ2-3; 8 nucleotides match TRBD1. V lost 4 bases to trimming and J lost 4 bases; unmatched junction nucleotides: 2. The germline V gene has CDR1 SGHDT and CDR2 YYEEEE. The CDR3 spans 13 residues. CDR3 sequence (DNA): TGTGCCAGCAGCCCGGACAGGGCAGATACGCAGTATTTT. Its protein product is CASSPDRADTQYF.

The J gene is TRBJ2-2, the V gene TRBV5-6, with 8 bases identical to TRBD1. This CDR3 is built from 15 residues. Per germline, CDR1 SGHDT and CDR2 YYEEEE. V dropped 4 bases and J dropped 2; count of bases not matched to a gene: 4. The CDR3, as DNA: TGTGCCAGCAGCACAGGGACAGGCAACACCGGGGAGCTGTTTTTT. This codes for CASSTGTGNTGELFF.

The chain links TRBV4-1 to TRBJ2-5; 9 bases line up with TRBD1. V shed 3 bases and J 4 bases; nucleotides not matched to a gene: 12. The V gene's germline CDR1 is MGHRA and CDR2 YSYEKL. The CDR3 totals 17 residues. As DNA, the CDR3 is TGCGCCAGCAGCCAGGCCGGGACAGGGCGCGGCGTAGAGACCCAGTACTTC. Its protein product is CASSQAGTGRGVETQYF.

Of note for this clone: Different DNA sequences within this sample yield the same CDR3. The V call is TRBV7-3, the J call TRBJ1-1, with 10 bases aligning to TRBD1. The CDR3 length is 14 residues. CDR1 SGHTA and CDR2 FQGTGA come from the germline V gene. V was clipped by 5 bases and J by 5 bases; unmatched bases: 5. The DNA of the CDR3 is TGTGCCAGCAGCCCGACAGGGGGCAGGACTGAAGCTTTCTTT. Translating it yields CASSPTGGRTEAFF.

The CDR3 nucleotides are TGTGCCAGCAGCAAATTTCTCGGGACCGGGGAGCTGTTTTTT. Translating it yields CASSKFLGTGELFF. This rearrangement joins TRBV21-1 to TRBJ2-2; whether TRBD2, the table's D call, matches the DNA was not checked. TRBV21-1 has pseudogene status. The length of the CDR3 is 14 residues.

The CDR3 DNA reads as TGTGCCAGCAGCGAACGCTGGGAGGGGTCTAACTATGGCTACACCTTC. Translation: CASSERWEGSNYGYTF. The rearrangement uses TRBV6-4 and TRBJ1-2; tentatively, D is TRBD1 (5 bases). Deletions cut 6 bases from V and 0 bases from J, with 17 bases between. CDR3 size: 16 residues. CDR1 is MRHNA, CDR2 SNTAGT, per germline.

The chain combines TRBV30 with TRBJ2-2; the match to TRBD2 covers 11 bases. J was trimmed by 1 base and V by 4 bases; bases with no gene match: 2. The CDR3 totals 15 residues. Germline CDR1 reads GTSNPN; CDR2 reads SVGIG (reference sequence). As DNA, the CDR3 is TGTGCCTGGACCGGGACTAGCGGGAACACCGGGGAGCTGTTTTTT. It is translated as CAWTGTSGNTGELFF. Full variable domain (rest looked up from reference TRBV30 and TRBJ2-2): SQTIHQWPATLVQPVGSPLSLECTVEGTSNPNLYWYRQAAGRGLQLLFYSVGIGQISSEVPQNLSASRPQDRQFILSSKKLLLSDSGFYLCAWTGTSGNTGELFFGEGSRLTVL.

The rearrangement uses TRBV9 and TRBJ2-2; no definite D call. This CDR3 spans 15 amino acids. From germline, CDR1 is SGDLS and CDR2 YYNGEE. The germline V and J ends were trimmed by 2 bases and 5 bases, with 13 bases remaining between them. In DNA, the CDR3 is TGTGCCAGCAGCGTCTTAGACATGAAGACCGGGGAGCTGTTTTTT. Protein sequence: CASSVLDMKTGELFF.

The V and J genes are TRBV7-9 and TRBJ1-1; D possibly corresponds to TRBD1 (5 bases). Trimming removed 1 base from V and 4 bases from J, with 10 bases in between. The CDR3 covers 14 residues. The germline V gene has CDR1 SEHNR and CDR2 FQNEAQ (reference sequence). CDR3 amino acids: CASSLGQGSTEAFF. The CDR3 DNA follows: TGTGCCAGCAGCTTAGGTCAGGGTAGCACTGAAGCTTTCTTT.

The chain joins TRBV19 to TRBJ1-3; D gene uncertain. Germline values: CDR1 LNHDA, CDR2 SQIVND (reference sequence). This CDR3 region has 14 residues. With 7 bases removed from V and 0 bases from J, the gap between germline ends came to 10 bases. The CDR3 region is CASTYRGSGNTIYF. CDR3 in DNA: TGTGCCAGTACCTATCGGGGCTCTGGAAACACCATATATTTT.

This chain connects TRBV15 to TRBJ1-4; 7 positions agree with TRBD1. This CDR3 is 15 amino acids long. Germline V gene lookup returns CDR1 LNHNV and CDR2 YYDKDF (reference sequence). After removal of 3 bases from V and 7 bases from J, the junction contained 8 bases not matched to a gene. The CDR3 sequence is CATSREPQGSEKLFF. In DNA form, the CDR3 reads TGTGCCACCAGCAGGGAACCACAGGGGAGTGAAAAACTGTTTTTT. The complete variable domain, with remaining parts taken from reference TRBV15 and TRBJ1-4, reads DAMVIQNPRYQVTQFGKPVTLSCSQTLNHNVMYWYQQKSSQAPKLLFHYYDKDFNNEADTPDNFQSRRPNTSFCFLDIRSPGLGDTAMYLCATSREPQGSEKLFFGSGTQLSVL.

CDR3 DNA sequence: TGTGCCAGTAATTCCAACGGACAGTCCGTATATGGCTACACCTTC. Its protein product is CASNSNGQSVYGYTF. V and J are TRBV19 and TRBJ1-2; D possibly corresponds to TRBD1 (6 bases). The CDR3 consists of 15 residues. The V gene lost 7 bases and the J gene lost 5 bases, with 20 bases spanning the gap. CDR1 is LNHDA, CDR2 SQIVND, per germline (reference sequence).

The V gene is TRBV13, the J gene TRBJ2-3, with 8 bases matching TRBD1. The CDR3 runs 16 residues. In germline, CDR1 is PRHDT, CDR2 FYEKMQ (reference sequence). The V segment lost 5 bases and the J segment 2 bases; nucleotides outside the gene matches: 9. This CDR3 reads CASSPTGQGYTDTQYF. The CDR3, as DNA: TGTGCCAGCAGCCCAACCGGACAGGGTTACACAGATACGCAGTATTTT.

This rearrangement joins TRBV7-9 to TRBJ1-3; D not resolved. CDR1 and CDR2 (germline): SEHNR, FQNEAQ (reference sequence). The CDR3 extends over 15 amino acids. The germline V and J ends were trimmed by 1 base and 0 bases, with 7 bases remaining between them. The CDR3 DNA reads TGTGCCAGCAGCTTAGGGGGAGACTCTGGAAACACCATATATTTT. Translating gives CASSLGGDSGNTIYF.

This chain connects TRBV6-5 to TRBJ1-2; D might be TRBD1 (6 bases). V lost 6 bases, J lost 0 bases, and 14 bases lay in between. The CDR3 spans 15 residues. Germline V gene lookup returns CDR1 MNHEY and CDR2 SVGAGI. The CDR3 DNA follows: TGTGCCAGCAGAACAGAAAGGACAGCTAACTATGGCTACACCTTC. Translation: CASRTERTANYGYTF.

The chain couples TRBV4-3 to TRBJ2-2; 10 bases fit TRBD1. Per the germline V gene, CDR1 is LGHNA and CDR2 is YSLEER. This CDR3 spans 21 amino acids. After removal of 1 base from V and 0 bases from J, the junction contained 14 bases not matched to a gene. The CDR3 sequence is CASSQVRQRTGGTANTGELFF. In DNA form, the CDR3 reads TGCGCCAGCAGCCAAGTACGTCAGAGGACAGGGGGAACTGCGAACACCGGGGAGCTGTTTTTT.

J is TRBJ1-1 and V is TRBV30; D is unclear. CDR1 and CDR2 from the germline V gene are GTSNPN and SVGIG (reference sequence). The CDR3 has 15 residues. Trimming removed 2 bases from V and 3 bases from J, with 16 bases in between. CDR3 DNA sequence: TGTGCCTGGAGTCCCCGACAACTCTGGTACACTGAAGCTTTCTTT. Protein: CAWSPRQLWYTEAFF.

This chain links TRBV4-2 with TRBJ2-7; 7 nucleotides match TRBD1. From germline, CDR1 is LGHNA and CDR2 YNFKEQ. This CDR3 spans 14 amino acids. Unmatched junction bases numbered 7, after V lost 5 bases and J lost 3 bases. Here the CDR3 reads CASSVQQGNYEQYF. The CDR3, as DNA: TGTGCCAGCAGCGTGCAACAGGGGAACTACGAGCAGTACTTC.